Listed below are T cell receptor beta chains from one sample, sequenced in a study of cytomegalovirus exposure and HLA in healthy donors. The data were produced by immunoSEQ multiplex PCR, yet TCRdb's version contains in-frame clones alone and is incomplete. The top ten hold approximately 2.1% of the sample, which has 150,000 to 200,000 clones, roughly 72% seen once. Input material: PBMCs. The receptors originated from a man aged 25-40 years in good health and CMV-seronegative. Each CDR3 is given with its conserved first and last residue.

V gene,J gene,CDR3 protein
TRBV4-1,TRBJ2-7,CASSQAPGTGRYEQYF
TRBV2,TRBJ2-2,CATQGGAGNTGELFF
TRBV6-1,TRBJ1-4,CASIQGPNEKLFF
TRBV19,TRBJ1-5,CASTEWALNQPQHF
TRBV28,TRBJ1-4,CASSFKTGGREKLFF
TRBV2,TRBJ1-4,CASSDQRTGNEKLFF
TRBV10-3,TRBJ2-3,CAISESELPSDTQYF
TRBV5-1,TRBJ1-4,CASSLSAGSGSNEKLFF
TRBV27,TRBJ2-3,CASSRLGGGSTDTQYF
TRBV5-4,TRBJ2-5,CASSWNLSGRALNQETQYF
TRBV7-9,TRBJ2-5,CASSFRQSQETQYF
TRBV4-2,TRBJ2-1,CASSVTGGEQFF
TRBV5-1,TRBJ2-7,CASSLAPNSYEQYF
TRBV5-4,TRBJ1-2,CASSPYRDKNYGYTF
TRBV27,TRBJ2-3,CASSLVLNTDTQYF
TRBV7-6,TRBJ1-4,CASSSGQGATNEKLFF
TRBV5-3,TRBJ2-2,CARSLNGRAAARELFF
TRBV5-4,TRBJ2-7,CASSWRDRVSSEQYF
TRBV5-6,TRBJ2-7,CASSEMGQGSREQYF
TRBV6-6,TRBJ1-5,CASSQGDLSNQPQHF
TRBV5-1,TRBJ2-7,CASSLSRGRAIADEQYF
TRBV20-1,TRBJ2-1,CSARRDNEQFF
TRBV10-3,TRBJ2-6,CAITPTGFGANVLTF
TRBV10-3,TRBJ2-5,CAISESRLDYGTETQYF
TRBV7-9,NA,CASSPSQGLYEQYF
TRBV27,TRBJ2-7,CASRQQGFTSSYEQYF
TRBV10-3,TRBJ1-4,CAISEYVTGNEKLFF
TRBV9,TRBJ2-1,CASSVQGNNLDEQFF
TRBV30,TRBJ1-3,CAWSGAGLSGNTIYF
TRBV7-6,TRBJ2-1,CASSQTSGREARYNEQFF
TRBV5-1,TRBJ1-4,CASSWDSSNEKLFF
TRBV27,TRBJ2-1,CASRTSGSPNEQFF
TRBV9,TRBJ2-7,CASSVMEVSAFYEQYF
TRBV25-1,TRBJ2-7,CASGSYEQYF
TRBV28,TRBJ1-2,CASSLRIQGGGYTF
TRBV27,TRBJ2-1,CASSPLEREGVWFF
TRBV2,TRBJ2-3,CASLFLAGSTDTQYF
TRBV14,TRBJ2-7,CASSSRDSYLNSYEQYF
TRBV14,TRBJ2-3,CASSYGLAGNTDTQYF
TRBV6-5,TRBJ2-2,CASSPWTSGTGELFF
TRBV9,TRBJ1-2,CASSADAVDREDGYTF
TRBV7-3,TRBJ2-1,CASSLLAGEGNEQFF
TRBV4-1,TRBJ2-7,CASSQWTSGSEQYF
TRBV7-9,TRBJ2-7,CASSYPGSGSGTGAREQYF
TRBV5-4,TRBJ1-1,CASSLVGAGNTEAFF
TRBV28,TRBJ1-3,CASSFDQGRGNTIYF